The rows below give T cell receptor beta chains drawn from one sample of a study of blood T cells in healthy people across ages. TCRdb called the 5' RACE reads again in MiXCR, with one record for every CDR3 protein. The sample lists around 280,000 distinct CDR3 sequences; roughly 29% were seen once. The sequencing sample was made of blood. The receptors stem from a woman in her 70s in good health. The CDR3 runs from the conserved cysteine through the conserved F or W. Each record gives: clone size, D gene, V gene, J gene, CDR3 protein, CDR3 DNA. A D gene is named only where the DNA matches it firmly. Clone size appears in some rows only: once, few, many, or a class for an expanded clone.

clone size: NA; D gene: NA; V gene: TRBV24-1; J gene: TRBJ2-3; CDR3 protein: CATSKDTSTDTQYF; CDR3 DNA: TGTGCCACCAGTAAGGACACTAGCACAGATACGCAGTATTTT
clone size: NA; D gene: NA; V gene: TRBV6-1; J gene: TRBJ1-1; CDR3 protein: CASNRNTEAFF; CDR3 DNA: TGTGCCAGCAACAGGAACACTGAAGCTTTCTTT
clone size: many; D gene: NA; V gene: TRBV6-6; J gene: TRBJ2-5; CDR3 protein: CASTPGPRYQETQYF; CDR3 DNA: TGTGCCAGCACCCCGGGACCCAGATACCAAGAGACCCAGTACTTC
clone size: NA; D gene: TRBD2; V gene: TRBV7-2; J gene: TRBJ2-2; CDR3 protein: CASSQTSGSRGTGELFF; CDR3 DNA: TGTGCCAGCAGCCAGACTAGCGGGAGTCGAGGCACCGGGGAGCTGTTTTTT
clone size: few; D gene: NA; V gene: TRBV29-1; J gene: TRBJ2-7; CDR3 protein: CSVDTGEGSYEQYF; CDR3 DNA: TGCAGCGTCGACACAGGGGAGGGATCCTACGAGCAGTACTTC
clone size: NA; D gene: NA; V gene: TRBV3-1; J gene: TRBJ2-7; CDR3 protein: CASSQTYHEQYF; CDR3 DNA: TGTGCCAGCAGCCAGACCTACCACGAGCAGTACTTC
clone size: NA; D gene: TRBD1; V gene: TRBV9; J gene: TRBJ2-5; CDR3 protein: CASSAGTVGGLGGETQYF; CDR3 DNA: TGTGCCAGCAGCGCAGGGACAGTAGGGGGCCTCGGCGGAGAGACCCAGTACTTC
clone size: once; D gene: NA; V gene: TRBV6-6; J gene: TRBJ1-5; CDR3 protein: CASSSYGQPQHF; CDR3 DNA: TGTGCCAGCAGTTCGTATGGGCAGCCCCAGCATTTT
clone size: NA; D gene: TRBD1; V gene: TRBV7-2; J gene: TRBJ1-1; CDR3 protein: CASSPDREVAEAFF; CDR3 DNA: TGTGCCAGCAGCCCGGACAGGGAAGTGGCTGAAGCTTTCTTT
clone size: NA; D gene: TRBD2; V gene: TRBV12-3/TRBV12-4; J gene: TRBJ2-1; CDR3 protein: CASSLRGRSGRVNEQFF; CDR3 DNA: TGTGCCAGCAGTTTAAGGGGAAGGAGCGGGAGGGTTAATGAGCAGTTCTTC
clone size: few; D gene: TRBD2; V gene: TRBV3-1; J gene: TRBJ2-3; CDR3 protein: CASSQFSAGESSDTQYF; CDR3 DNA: TGTGCCAGCAGCCAATTCAGCGCGGGAGAATCGTCAGATACGCAGTATTTT
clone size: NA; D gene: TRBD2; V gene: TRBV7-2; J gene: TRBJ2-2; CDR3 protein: CASSYTSGGGTGELFF; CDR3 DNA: TGTGCCAGCAGCTATACTAGCGGGGGAGGGACCGGGGAGCTGTTTTTT
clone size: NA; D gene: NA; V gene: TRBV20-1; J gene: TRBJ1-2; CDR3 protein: CSPLGQGLRSYTF; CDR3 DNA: TGCAGCCCCCTAGGCCAGGGCCTTCGTAGCTACACCTTC
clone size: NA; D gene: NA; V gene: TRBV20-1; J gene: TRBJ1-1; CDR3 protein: CSARDMRNTEAFF; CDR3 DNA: TGCAGTGCTAGAGATATGAGGAACACTGAAGCTTTCTTT
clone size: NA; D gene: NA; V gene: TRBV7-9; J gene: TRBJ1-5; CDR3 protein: CASSADTGLYPQHF; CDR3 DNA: TGTGCCAGCAGCGCGGACACCGGCCTTTATCCCCAGCATTTT
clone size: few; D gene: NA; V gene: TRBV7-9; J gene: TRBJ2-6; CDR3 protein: CASSKDVVGANVLTF; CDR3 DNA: TGTGCCAGCAGCAAGGACGTGGTCGGGGCCAACGTCCTGACTTTC
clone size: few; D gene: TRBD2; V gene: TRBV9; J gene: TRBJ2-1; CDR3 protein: CASSVGMRTSGSDEQFF; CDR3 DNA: TGTGCCAGCAGCGTAGGGATGCGGACTAGCGGGAGCGATGAGCAGTTCTTC
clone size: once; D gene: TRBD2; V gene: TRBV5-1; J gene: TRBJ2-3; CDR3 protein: CASMQAGATDTQYF; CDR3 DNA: TGCGCCTCAATGCAAGCGGGGGCCACAGATACGCAGTATTTT
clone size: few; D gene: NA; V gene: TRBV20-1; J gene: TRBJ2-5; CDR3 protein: CSARDLGTAAQYF; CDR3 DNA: TGCAGTGCTAGAGATTTGGGAACGGCGGCGCAGTACTTC
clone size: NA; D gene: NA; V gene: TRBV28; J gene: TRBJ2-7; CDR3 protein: CASSFADRQNYEQYF; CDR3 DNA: TGTGCCAGCAGTTTCGCTGACAGGCAGAACTACGAGCAGTACTTC
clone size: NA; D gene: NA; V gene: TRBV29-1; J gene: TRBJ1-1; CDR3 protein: CSVFPQDGTEAFF; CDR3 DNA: TGCAGCGTTTTTCCCCAGGATGGAACTGAAGCTTTCTTT
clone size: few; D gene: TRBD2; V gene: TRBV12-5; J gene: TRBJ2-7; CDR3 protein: CASGLVLSGSFYEQYF; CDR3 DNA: TGTGCTAGTGGTTTGGTACTGAGCGGGAGTTTTTACGAGCAGTACTTC
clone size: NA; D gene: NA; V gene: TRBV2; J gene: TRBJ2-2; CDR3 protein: CASSGLSGELFF; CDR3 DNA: TGTGCCAGCAGTGGGCTTAGCGGGGAGCTGTTTTTT
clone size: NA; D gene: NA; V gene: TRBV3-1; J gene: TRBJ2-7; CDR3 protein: CASSQDSRPYEQYF; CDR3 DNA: TGTGCCAGCAGCCAAGATTCCCGCCCCTACGAGCAGTACTTC
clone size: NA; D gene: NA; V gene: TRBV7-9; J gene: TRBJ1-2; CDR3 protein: CASSLFSGATNYGYTF; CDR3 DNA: TGTGCCAGCAGCTTGTTTTCCGGGGCGACTAACTATGGCTACACCTTC
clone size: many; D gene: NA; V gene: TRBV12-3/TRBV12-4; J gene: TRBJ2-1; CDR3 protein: CASSLGGRDNEQFF; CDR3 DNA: TGTGCCAGCAGTTTAGGGGGAAGGGACAATGAGCAGTTCTTC